This TCR beta chain was sequenced during a study of blood T cell repertoires in COVID-19. For the study at large: Samples came from the United States, Italy and Spain, spanning acute and convalescent COVID-19.

In the study's own analysis: Quantification of nucleated cells was approximated via reference gene primer amplification. Produced via immunoSEQ multiplex PCR; TCRdb's table is partial and in-frame only. For V, J and clone size, that table is used; D and trimming come from the DNA. The table includes approximately 210,000 clones, roughly four fifths detected once. This clonotype originated in a woman in her seventies with active or convalescent COVID-19. Material for sequencing was peripheral blood.

CDR3 DNA: TGTGCCAGTAGTATTCGGAGGGACTATGGCTACACCTTC. Translation gives CASSIRRDYGYTF. The chain combines TRBV19 with TRBJ1-2; D is uncertain. Germline V lookup: CDR1 LNHDA, CDR2 SQIVND (reference sequence). Trimming removed 3 bases from V and 3 bases from J, with 8 bases in between. The CDR3 length is 13 residues.